The clone carrying this T cell receptor (beta chain) turned up a few times. Its antigen is currently unknown. The CDR3 spans 14 residues. In germline, CDR1 is MDHEN, CDR2 SYDVKM. Trimming cost V 3 bases and J 7 bases; bases outside gene matches: 4. The data were taken from a study of T-cell memory formation after mild COVID-19. Overall study results and limits: Clones that shrank (day 15 to 85) were balanced CD4/CD8, whereas later expanders leaned CD4+.

Sample barcodes and UMIs were carried by the TCR alpha and TCR beta cDNA libraries that 5'RACE generated with constant-segment primers. One entry per CDR3 protein, called by TCRdb with MiXCR from the 5' RACE reads. Of over 70,000 distinct CDR3 sequences listed, approximately 16% are singletons. The sequenced sample consisted of PBMCs or a T cell subset sorted from them (not recorded which). This rearrangement joins TRBV28 to TRBJ1-5, with 9 bases fitting TRBD1. The TCR comes from a man in his late teens or twenties who had mild COVID-19 (a few samples of this study predate the infection). Cell type and time point are not known. DNA of the CDR3: TGTGCCAGCAGTTTGGACAGGGGCGTCCAGCCCCAGCATTTT. It codes for CASSLDRGVQPQHF.